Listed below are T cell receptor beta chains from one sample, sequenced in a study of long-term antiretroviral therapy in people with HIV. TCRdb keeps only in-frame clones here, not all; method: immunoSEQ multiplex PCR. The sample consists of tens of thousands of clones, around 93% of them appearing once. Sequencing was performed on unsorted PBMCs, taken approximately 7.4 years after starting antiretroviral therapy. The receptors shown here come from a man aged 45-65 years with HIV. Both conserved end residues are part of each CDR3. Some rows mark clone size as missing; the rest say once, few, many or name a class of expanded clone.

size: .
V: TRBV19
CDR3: CASSNLPGGQETQYF

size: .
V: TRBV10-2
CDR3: CASSEYPPGQGYNEQFF

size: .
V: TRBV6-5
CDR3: CASSLRDMSYEQYF

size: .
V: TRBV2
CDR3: CASIIGTLNTEAFF

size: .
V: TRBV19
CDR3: CAPIKVGNTIYF

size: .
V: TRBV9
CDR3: CASSGAIDTQYF

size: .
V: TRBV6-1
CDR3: CASSEFPLQGPVNSPLHF

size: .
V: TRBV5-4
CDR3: CASSVTGGDGYTF

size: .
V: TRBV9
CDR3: CASSVAREYSPLHF

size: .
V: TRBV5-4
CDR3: CASSSLERPYGYTF

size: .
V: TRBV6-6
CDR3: CASRSPGTKETQYF

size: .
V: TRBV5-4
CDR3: CASSFGTAANEQFF

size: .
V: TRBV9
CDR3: CASSVPLAGGPYEQYF

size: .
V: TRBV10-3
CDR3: CAISESSEGQTGELFF

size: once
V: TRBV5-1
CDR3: CASSDPSGTGLLFGAFF

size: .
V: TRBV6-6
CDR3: CASARGEFYEQYF

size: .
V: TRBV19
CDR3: CASRLRTGNNEQFF

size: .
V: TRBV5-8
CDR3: CASSLALAKNIQYF

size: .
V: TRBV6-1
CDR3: CASSEGTGGPSNQPQHF

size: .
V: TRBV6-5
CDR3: CASSKDGYLSYEQYF

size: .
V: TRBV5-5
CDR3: CASSLGLLYNEQFF

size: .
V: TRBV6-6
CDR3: CASSYSPQDYNSPLHF

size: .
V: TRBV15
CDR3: CATSANRGPWGDTEAFF

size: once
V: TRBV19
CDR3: CASSMGLAGTSTDTQYF

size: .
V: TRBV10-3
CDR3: CAISEMEGNNSPLHF

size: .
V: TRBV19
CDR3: CASSIVLGSYEQYF

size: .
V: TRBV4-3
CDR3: CASSQDSTGGSSNEKLFF

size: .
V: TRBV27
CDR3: CASSLRLEGLRNYEQYF

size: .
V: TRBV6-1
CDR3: CASSEALGRSTDTQYF

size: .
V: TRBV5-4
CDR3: CASSLSLAGSPGELFF

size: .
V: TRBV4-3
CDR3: CASSQNVGYTGELFF

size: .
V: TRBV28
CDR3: CASTTGQRQYF

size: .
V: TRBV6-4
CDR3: CASKCRDSLREQYF

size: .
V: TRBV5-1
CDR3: CASSSLGRATDTQYF

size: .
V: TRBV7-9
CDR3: CASSSITGNEQYF

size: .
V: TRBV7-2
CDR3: CASSLAGLSPETQYF

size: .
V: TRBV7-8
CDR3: CASSLRLDTEAFF

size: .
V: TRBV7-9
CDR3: CASSWEGSNQPQHF

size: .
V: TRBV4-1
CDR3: CASSPSRGENTGELFF

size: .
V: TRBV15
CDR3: CATSRDQAGIYEQYF

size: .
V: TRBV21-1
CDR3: CASSFWDRESYGYTF

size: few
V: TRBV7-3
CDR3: CASSLMAVADYGYTF

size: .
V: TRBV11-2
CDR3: CASSLGGSAYEQYF

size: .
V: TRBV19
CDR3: CASSPDRGQETQYF

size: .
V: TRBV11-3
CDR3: CASSSIRDTEAFF

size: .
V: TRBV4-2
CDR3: CASSQDRLTPNTQYF

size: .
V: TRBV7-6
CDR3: CASSLETGNEQYF

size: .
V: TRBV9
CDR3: CASSFGTPSYNEQFF